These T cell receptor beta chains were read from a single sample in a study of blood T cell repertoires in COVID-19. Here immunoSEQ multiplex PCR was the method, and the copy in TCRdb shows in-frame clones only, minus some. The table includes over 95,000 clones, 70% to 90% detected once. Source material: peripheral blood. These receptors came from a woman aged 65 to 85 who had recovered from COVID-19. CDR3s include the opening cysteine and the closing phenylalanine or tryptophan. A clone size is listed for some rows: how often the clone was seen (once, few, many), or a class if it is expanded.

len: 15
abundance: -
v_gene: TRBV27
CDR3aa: CASSPPWRGGNEQFF

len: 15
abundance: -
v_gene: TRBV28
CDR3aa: CASSPRGFDKNIQYF

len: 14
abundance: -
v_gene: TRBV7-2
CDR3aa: CASSLGTLTYEQYF

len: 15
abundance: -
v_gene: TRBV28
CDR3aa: CASSLGTGATDTQYF

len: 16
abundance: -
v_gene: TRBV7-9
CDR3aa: CASSSIWGQVNTEAFF

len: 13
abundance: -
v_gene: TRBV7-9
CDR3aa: CASSWGVHYGYTF

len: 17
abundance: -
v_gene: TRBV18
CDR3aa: CASSPPSWDRSSYEQYF

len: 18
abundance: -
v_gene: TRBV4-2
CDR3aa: CASSQDFLAGAADNEQFF

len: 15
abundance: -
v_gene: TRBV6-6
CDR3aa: CASSPGLRTLFEQYF

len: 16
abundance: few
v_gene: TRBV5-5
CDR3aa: CASSLPEVIGSYEQYF

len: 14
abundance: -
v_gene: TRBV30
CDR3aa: CAWSGTSSYNEQFF

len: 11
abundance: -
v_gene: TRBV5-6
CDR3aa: CASSLADTQYF

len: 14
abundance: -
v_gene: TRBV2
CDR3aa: CASSVRVNTGELFF

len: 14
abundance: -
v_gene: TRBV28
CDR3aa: CASSGHREYNEQFF

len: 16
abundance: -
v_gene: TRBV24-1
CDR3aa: CATSDFGTGNDEKLFF

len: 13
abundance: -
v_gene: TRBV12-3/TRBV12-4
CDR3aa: CASSPPQANEQFF

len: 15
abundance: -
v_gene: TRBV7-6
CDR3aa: CASSPRQASTDTQYF

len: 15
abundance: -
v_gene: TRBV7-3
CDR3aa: CASSLWSSSYNEQFF

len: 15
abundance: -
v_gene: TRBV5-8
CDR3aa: CASSLGRHGTDTQYF

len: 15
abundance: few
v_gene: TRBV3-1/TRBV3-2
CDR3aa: CASSPGTSGDDTQYF

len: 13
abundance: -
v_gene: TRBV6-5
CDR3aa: CASSRDSVYGYTF

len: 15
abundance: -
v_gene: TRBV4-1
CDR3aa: CASSQDGRALNEQYF

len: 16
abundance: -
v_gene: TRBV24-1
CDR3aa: CATSDGQGVRYNEQFF

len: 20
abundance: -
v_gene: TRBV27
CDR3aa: CASRAGQLAGDTLNTGELFF

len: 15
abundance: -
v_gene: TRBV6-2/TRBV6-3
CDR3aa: CASSYGTGSSYEQYF

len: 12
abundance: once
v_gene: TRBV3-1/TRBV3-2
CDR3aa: CASSQQKNIQYF

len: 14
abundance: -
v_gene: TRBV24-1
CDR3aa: CATSEGGSRYEQYF

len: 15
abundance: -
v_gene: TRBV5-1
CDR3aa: CASSLGEGLDNEQFF

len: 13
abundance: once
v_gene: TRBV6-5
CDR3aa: CASSSGQQETQYF

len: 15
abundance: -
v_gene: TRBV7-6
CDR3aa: CASSLAGRGGNEQFF

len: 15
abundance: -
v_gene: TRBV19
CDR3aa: CASSMGQGYNQPQHF

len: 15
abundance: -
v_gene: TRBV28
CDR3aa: CASSLTGQGYYGYTF

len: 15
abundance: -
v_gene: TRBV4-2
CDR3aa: CASSQGGRNNSPLHF

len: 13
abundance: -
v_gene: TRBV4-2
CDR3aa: CASSQDRQAPAFF

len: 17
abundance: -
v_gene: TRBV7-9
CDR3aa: CASSFFPPQGKGTEAFF

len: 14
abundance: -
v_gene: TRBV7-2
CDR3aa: CASSLAVGSYEQYF

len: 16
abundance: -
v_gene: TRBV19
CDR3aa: CASTLGTSKFSGELFF

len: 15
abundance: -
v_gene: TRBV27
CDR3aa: CASSLSAHSSDTQYF

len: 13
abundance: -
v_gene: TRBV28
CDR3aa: CASTASPLVLEFF

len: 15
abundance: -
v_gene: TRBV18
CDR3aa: CASSVGGPVNTEAFF

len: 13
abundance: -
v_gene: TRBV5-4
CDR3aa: CASRSTRNTEAFF

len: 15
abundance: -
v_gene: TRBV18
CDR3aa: CASSPLRGSDEKLFF

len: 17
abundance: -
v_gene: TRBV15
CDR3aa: CATSRDLAQTRTDTQYF

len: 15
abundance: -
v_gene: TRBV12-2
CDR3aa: CASRLPLSGLGDSAF

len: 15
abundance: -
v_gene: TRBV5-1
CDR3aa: CASSLGGRSDTEAFF

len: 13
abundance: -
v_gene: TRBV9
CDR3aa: CASSGAPNYGYTF

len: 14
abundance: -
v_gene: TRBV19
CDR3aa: CASSIAPSYGELFF

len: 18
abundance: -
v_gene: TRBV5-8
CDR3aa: CASPYGLARIRYQETQYF

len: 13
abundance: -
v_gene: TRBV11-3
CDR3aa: CASSLQGTGELFF

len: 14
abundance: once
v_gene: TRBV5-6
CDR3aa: CASSFRDSTYEQYF

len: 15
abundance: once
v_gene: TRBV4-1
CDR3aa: CASSQAPTFGNTIYF

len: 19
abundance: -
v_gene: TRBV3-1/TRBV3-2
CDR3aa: CASSQDAGGLAVSTDTQYF

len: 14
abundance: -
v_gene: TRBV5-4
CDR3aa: CASSLRGINTEAFF

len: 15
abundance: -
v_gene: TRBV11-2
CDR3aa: CASSFAGTGGHGYTF

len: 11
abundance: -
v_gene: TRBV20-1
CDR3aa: CSAPDRTEAFF

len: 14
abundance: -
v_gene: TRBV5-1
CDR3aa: CASSTFTGTTEAFF

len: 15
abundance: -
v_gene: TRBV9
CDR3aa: CASSVAGGGTDTQYF